Listed here are 20 T cell receptor beta chains from one sample, sequenced in a study of OX40 agonist ivuxolimab in advanced cancers. Profiling relied on immunoSEQ multiplex PCR, and the TCRdb table lists in-frame clones only, not all of them. The sample lists tens of thousands of clones, approximately 92% occurring once. Sequencing used CD4+ or CD8+ T cells sorted from blood, obtained in a trial of the OX40 agonist ivuxolimab. The receptor source for this set is an adult with an advanced solid tumor such as melanoma, head and neck, liver or kidney cancer.

The rearrangement joins TRBV9 to TRBJ2-1; 8 bases fit TRBD2. V lost 4 bases to trimming and J lost 9 bases; unmatched junction nucleotides: 12. The CDR3 is 15 amino acids. Germline CDR1 reads SGDLS; CDR2 reads YYNGEE. The CDR3 loop reads CASSPWGAGESEQFF. The CDR3 bases are TGTGCCAGCAGCCCATGGGGAGCGGGAGAAAGTGAGCAGTTCTTC.

The chain uses TRBV5-1 and TRBJ1-1; D is possibly TRBD1 (5 bases). Germline values: CDR1 SGHRS, CDR2 YFSETQ. The CDR3 runs 14 residues. The V end was cut by 2 bases, the J end by 4 bases, with 12 bases between. The CDR3 spells CASSFSGVGTEAFF. The CDR3, as DNA: TGCGCCAGCAGCTTTTCGGGGGTTGGCACTGAAGCTTTCTTT.

The CDR3 sequence: CASSWANTEAFF. CDR3 nucleotides: TGTGCCAGCAGCTGGGCGAACACTGAAGCTTTCTTT. V gene TRBV7-8 combines with J gene TRBJ1-1; D gene unclear. Deletions cut 4 bases from V and 1 base from J, with 4 bases between. This CDR3 has 12 residues. CDR1 SGHVS and CDR2 FQNEAQ come from the germline V gene. The entire variable domain, with the rest obtained from reference TRBV7-8 and TRBJ1-1, is as follows: GAGVSQSPRYKVAKRGQDVALRCDPISGHVSLFWYQQALGQGPEFLTYFQNEAQLDKSGLPSDRFFAERPEGSVSTLKIQRTQQEDSAVYLCASSWANTEAFFGQGTRLTVV.

The chain has TRBV28 and TRBJ1-5; 9 bases are a match to TRBD1. In germline, CDR1 is MDHEN, CDR2 SYDVKM. Trimming cost V 2 bases and J 4 bases; bases outside gene matches: 3. The CDR3 length is 15 residues. DNA of the CDR3: TGTGCCAGCAGTTTAGGCGGGACAGGGAATCAGCCCCAGCATTTT. This gives the protein CASSLGGTGNQPQHF.

The rearrangement links TRBV7-9 to TRBJ1-4; unclear D gene. CDR1 and CDR2 from the germline V gene are SEHNR and FQNEAQ (reference sequence). The CDR3 has 15 amino acids. V lost 5 bases to trimming and J lost 0 bases, with 10 bases between them. CDR3 coding DNA: TGTGCCAGCAGCCGGGTACAAGCAACTAATGAAAAACTGTTTTTT. Protein product: CASSRVQATNEKLFF.

The chain has TRBV28 and TRBJ1-1, with D tentatively TRBD1 (5 bases). V lost 2 bases and J lost 4, with 29 bases in between. This CDR3 comprises 20 residues. Germline lookup yields CDR1 MDHEN and CDR2 SYDVKM. This CDR3 reads CASSLLSWAGRYGRATEAFF. CDR3 nucleotides: TGTGCCAGCAGTTTACTTTCATGGGCAGGGCGGTACGGTAGGGCCACTGAAGCTTTCTTT.

V usage is TRBV11-2 and J usage is TRBJ2-2, with 7 bases that match TRBD1. The V and J ends lost 1 base and 4 bases, in that order; junction bases with no gene match: 6. Germline CDR1 SGHAT, CDR2 FQNNGV. The CDR3 has 16 residues. The CDR3 is CASSLGRGRVTGELFF. The CDR3 nucleotides read TGTGCCAGCAGCTTAGGAAGGGGGCGCGTCACCGGGGAGCTGTTTTTT.

The rearrangement joins TRBV5-1 to TRBJ2-2; D is possibly TRBD2 (5 bases). The CDR3 covers 14 residues. CDR1 and CDR2 from the germline V gene are SGHRS and YFSETQ. V dropped 6 bases and J dropped 6 bases, with 15 bases sitting between them. CDR3 DNA sequence: TGCGCCAGCACGTCTCGCGAGGGTGCCGGGGAGCTGTTTTTT. The encoded protein is CASTSREGAGELFF. Together with reference TRBV5-1 and TRBJ2-2, the CDR3 gives the full variable domain: KAGVTQTPRYLIKTRGQQVTLSCSPISGHRSVSWYQQTPGQGLQFLFEYFSETQRNKGNFPGRFSGRQFSNSRSEMNVSTLELGDSALYLCASTSREGAGELFFGEGSRLTVL.

The chain joins TRBV19 to TRBJ2-1; perhaps D is TRBD1 or TRBD2 (5 bases each). The germline gives CDR1 LNHDA, CDR2 SQIVND (reference sequence). The V and J ends lost 4 bases and 6 bases respectively, with 19 bases between them. The CDR3 covers 16 residues. As DNA, the CDR3 is TGTGCCAGTAGTAACCGGGACGGATCTCGGTGCAATGAGCAGTTCTTC. Encoded protein: CASSNRDGSRCNEQFF.

The gene calls are TRBV5-1 and TRBJ1-5; D is ambiguous. The germline V gene encodes CDR1 SGHRS and CDR2 YFSETQ. There are 15 residues in the CDR3. The V and J ends lost 4 bases and 6 bases respectively, with 17 bases between them. Here the CDR3 DNA reads TGCGCCAGCAGCCCGCTGGGCATCTTGGGTCAGCCCCAGCATTTT. Amino acids: CASSPLGILGQPQHF. The full variable domain, completed using reference TRBV5-1 and TRBJ1-5, is KAGVTQTPRYLIKTRGQQVTLSCSPISGHRSVSWYQQTPGQGLQFLFEYFSETQRNKGNFPGRFSGRQFSNSRSEMNVSTLELGDSALYLCASSPLGILGQPQHFGDGTRLSIL.

The chain couples TRBV7-2 to TRBJ2-7, with 10 bases identical to TRBD2. V lost 2 bases and J lost 1; bases outside the gene matches: 2. CDR1 SGHTA and CDR2 FQGNSA come from the germline V gene. The CDR3 has 15 residues. The CDR3 DNA reads TGTGCCAGCAGCTTAAGGACTAGCGGATCCTACGAGCAGTACTTC. This codes for CASSLRTSGSYEQYF.

V gene TRBV9 combines with J gene TRBJ1-3, with TRBD1 identical over 7 bases. V shed 3 bases and J 0 bases; nucleotides not matched to a gene: 6. This CDR3 spans 16 amino acids. Germline values: CDR1 SGDLS, CDR2 YYNGEE. This chain's CDR3 is CASSAFGQASGNTIYF. DNA of the CDR3: TGTGCCAGCAGCGCCTTCGGACAGGCCTCTGGAAACACCATATATTTT. Full variable domain (outside the CDR3, taken from reference TRBV9 and TRBJ1-3): DSGVTQTPKHLITATGQRVTLRCSPRSGDLSVYWYQQSLDQGLQFLIQYYNGEERAKGNILERFSAQQFPDLHSELNLSSLELGDSALYFCASSAFGQASGNTIYFGEGSWLTVV.

This chain joins TRBV28 and TRBJ2-1; 9 positions match TRBD2. Losses at the gene ends were 6 bases for V and 8 bases for J; bases not matched to a gene: 8. The CDR3 runs 14 residues. CDR1 is MDHEN and CDR2 is SYDVKM in the germline V gene. For the CDR3, the DNA is TGTGCCAGCAGGAATAGCGGGAGTACGCATGAGCAGTTCTTC. Protein sequence: CASRNSGSTHEQFF.

As regards this clone: Its ends do not fully match the called genes, so a read error is possible. The chain is built from TRBV7-7 and TRBJ2-7; D tentatively reads TRBD1 or TRBD2 (5 bases each). Germline CDR1 reads SSHAT; CDR2 reads FNYEAQ (reference sequence). There are 16 residues in the CDR3. CDR3 region: CASSFCNGDRTYEQYF. In DNA, the CDR3 is TGTGCTAGCAGCTTTTGTAACGGGGACCGGACCTACGAGCAGTACTTC.

V usage is TRBV18 and J usage is TRBJ2-1; TRBD1 aligns across 7 bases. CDR3 length equals 15 residues. Trimming took 2 bases from V and 7 from J; bases not matched to a gene: 8. Germline CDR1 KGHSH, CDR2 LQKENI. The CDR3 spells CASSPNRGQINEQFF. In nucleotides, the CDR3 is TGTGCCAGCTCACCAAATAGGGGACAGATAAATGAGCAGTTCTTC. The variable domain in full, completed from reference TRBV18 and TRBJ2-1, reads NAGVMQNPRHLVRRRGQEARLRCSPMKGHSHVYWYRQLPEEGLKFMVYLQKENIIDESGMPKERFSAEFPKEGPSILRIQQVVRGDSAAYFCASSPNRGQINEQFFGPGTRLTVL.

The rearrangement uses TRBV6-4 and TRBJ2-2, with 7 bases identical to TRBD1. Germline V CDR1 and CDR2: MRHNA, SNTAGT. The CDR3 consists of 16 residues. After removal of 7 bases from V and 6 bases from J, the junction contained 14 bases not matched to a gene. For the CDR3, the DNA is TGTGCCAGCACCCCCCAAGGGGGCGGAAGTGCCGGGGAGCTGTTTTTT. This translates into CASTPQGGGSAGELFF.

The chain uses TRBV18 and TRBJ1-2, with a weak D call TRBD1 (5 bases). The CDR3 runs 14 residues. V lost 3 bases, J lost 8 bases, and 16 bases lay in between. The V gene's germline CDR1 is KGHSH and CDR2 LQKENI. DNA for the CDR3: TGTGCCAGCTCACCGACCGGGCAAAGGGGCGGCTACACCTTC. This codes for CASSPTGQRGGYTF.

This clone was observed once. The chain is built from TRBV11-2 and TRBJ2-1; TRBD2 agrees at 11 bases. After removal of 3 bases from V and 5 bases from J, the junction contained 3 bases not matched to a gene. In germline, CDR1 is SGHAT, CDR2 FQNNGV. CDR3 size: 15 residues. This CDR3 is CASSLLAGGNNEQFF. Written as DNA, the CDR3 is TGTGCCAGCAGCTTGCTAGCGGGAGGCAACAATGAGCAGTTCTTC.

The J gene is TRBJ1-5, the V gene TRBV19; 9 nucleotides match TRBD1. After removal of 3 bases from V and 6 bases from J, the junction contained 9 bases not matched to a gene. CDR3 length: 16 amino acids. Per the germline V gene, CDR1 is LNHDA and CDR2 is SQIVND (reference sequence). CDR3 residues: CASSISRDRESQPQHF. The DNA of the CDR3 is TGTGCCAGTAGTATTAGCCGGGACAGGGAATCTCAGCCCCAGCATTTT. The full variable domain, with the rest looked up from reference TRBV19 and TRBJ1-5, is DGGITQSPKYLFRKEGQNVTLSCEQNLNHDAMYWYRQDPGQGLRLIYYSQIVNDFQKGDIAEGYSVSREKKESFPLTVTSAQKNPTAFYLCASSISRDRESQPQHFGDGTRLSIL.

J is TRBJ1-4 and V is TRBV11-3; TRBD1 aligns across 10 bases. The V and J ends lost 1 base and 6 bases, in that order; junction bases with no gene match: 11. Germline V lookup: CDR1 SGHNT, CDR2 YENEEA. CDR3 length: 18 amino acids. CDR3: CASSLVGGRDRGYEKLFF. The CDR3, as DNA: TGTGCCAGCAGCTTAGTAGGGGGTCGGGACAGGGGTTATGAAAAACTGTTTTTT.